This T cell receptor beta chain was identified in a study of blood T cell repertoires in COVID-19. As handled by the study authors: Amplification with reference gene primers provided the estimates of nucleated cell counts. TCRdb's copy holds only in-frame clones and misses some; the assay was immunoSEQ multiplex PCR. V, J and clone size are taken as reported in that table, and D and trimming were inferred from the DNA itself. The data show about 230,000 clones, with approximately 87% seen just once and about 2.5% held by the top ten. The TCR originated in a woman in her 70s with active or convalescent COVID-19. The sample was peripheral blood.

For the CDR3, the DNA is TGCGCCAGCAGCTTGAGTCGGAACGGGATGAACACTGAAGCTTTCTTT. Protein product: CASSLSRNGMNTEAFF. The rearrangement uses TRBV5-1 and TRBJ1-1; D gene unclear. The V end was cut by 1 base, the J end by 0 bases, with 13 bases between. CDR1 SGHRS and CDR2 YFSETQ come from the germline V gene. There are 16 residues in the CDR3.